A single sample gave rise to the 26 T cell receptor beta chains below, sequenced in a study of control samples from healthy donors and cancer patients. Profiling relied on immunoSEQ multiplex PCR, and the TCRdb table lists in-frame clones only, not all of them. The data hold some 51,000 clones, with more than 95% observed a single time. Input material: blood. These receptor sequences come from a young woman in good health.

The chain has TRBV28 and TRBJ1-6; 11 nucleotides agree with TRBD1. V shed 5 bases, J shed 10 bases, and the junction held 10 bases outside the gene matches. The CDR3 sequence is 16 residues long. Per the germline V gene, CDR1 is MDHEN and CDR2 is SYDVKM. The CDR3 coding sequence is TGTGCCAGCAGTCCAGGGACAGGGGGGAAGGGGTCACCCCTCCACTTT. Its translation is CASSPGTGGKGSPLHF.

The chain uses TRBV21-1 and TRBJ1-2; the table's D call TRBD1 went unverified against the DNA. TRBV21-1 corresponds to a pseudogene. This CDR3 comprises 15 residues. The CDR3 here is CASSDRQGQLYGYTF. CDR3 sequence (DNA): TGTGCCAGCAGCGACCGACAGGGGCAGCTTTATGGCTACACCTTC.

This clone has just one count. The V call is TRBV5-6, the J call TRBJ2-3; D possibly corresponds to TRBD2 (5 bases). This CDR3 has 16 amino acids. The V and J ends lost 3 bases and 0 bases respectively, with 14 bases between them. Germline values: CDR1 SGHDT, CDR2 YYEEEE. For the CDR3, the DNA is TGTGCCAGCAGCTACCCGGGCGGGCCTAGCACAGATACGCAGTATTTT. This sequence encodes CASSYPGGPSTDTQYF.

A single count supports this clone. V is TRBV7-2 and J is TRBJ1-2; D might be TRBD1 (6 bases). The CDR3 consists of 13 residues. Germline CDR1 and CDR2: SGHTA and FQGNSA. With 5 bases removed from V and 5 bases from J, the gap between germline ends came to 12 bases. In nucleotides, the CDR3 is TGTGCCAGCAGCCCGCAAGGGGGATATGGCTACACCTTC. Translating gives CASSPQGGYGYTF.

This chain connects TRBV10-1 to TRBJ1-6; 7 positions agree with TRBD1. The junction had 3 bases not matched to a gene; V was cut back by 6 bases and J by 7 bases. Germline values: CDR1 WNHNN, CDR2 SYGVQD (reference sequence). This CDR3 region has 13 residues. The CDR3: CASSRDSNSPLHF. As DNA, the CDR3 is TGCGCCAGCAGCCGGGACAGCAATTCACCCCTCCACTTT.

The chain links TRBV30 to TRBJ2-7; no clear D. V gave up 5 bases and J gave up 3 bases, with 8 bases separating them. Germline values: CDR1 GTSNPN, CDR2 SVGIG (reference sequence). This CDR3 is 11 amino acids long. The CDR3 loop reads CAWGRNYEQYF. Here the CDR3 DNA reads TGTGCCTGGGGCAGGAACTACGAGCAGTACTTC.

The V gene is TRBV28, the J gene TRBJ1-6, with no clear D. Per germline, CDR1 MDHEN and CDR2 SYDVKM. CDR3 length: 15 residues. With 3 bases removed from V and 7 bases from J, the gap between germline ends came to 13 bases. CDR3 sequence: CASSFKDGRNSPLHF. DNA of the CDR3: TGTGCCAGCAGTTTTAAGGACGGAAGAAATTCACCCCTCCACTTT.

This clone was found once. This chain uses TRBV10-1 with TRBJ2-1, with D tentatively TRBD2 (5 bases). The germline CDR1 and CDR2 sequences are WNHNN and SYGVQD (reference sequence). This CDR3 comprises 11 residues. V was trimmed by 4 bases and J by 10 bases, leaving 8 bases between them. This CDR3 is CASSVGGEQFF. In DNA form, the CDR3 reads TGCGCCAGCAGTGTCGGCGGGGAGCAGTTCTTC.

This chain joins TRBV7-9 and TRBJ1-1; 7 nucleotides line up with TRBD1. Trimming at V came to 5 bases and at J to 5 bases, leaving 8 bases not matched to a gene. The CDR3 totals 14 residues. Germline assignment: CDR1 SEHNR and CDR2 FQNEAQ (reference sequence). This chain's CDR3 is CASSATGRGTEAFF. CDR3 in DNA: TGTGCCAGCAGCGCGACAGGGAGGGGGACTGAAGCTTTCTTT.

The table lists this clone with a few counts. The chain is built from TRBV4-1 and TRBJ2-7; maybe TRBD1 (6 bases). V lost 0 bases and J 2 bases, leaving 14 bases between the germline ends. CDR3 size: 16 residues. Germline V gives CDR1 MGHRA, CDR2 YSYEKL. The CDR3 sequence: CASSQERAGETYEQYF. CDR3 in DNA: TGCGCCAGCAGCCAAGAGAGGGCAGGGGAAACCTACGAGCAGTACTTC.

CDR3 sequence (DNA): TGTGCCAGCACCGGACGGTCGTACACTGAAGCTTTCTTT. Encoded protein: CASTGRSYTEAFF. The chain employs TRBV12-3 or TRBV12-4 and TRBJ1-1; D is uncertain. V was clipped by 7 bases and J by 3 bases, with 12 bases between them. The CDR3 has 13 amino acids.

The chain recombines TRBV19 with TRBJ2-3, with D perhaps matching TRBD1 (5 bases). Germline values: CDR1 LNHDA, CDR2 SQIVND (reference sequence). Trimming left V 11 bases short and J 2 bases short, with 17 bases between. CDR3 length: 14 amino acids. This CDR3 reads CARLRGGITDTQYF. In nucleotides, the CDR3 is TGTGCCCGGCTTAGGGGCGGTATCACAGATACGCAGTATTTT.

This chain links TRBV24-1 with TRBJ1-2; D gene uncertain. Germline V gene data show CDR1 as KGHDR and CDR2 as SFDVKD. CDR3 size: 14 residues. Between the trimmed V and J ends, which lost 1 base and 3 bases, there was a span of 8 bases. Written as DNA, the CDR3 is TGTGCCACCAGTGATTTTCGACGGGACTATGGCTACACCTTC. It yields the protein CATSDFRRDYGYTF.

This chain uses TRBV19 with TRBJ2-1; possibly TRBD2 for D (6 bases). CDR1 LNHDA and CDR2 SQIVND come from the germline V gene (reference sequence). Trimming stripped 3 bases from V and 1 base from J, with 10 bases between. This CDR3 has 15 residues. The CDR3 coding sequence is TGTGCCAGTAGTATGGGAGGCAGGTCCTACAATGAGCAGTTCTTC. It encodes CASSMGGRSYNEQFF. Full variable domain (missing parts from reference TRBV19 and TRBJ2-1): DGGITQSPKYLFRKEGQNVTLSCEQNLNHDAMYWYRQDPGQGLRLIYYSQIVNDFQKGDIAEGYSVSREKKESFPLTVTSAQKNPTAFYLCASSMGGRSYNEQFFGPGTRLTVL.

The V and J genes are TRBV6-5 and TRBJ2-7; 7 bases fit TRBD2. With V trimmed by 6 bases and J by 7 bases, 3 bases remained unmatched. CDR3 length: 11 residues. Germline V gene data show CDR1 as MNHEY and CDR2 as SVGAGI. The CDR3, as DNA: TGTGCCAGCAGGCGCGGGGGAGAGCAGTACTTC. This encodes CASRRGGEQYF.

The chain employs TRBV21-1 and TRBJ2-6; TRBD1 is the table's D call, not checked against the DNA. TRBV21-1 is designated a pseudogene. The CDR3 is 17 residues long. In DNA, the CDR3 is TGTGCCAGCAGCGCTCGGGACACTCCTCCTGGGGCCAACGTCCTGACTTTC. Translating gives CASSARDTPPGANVLTF.

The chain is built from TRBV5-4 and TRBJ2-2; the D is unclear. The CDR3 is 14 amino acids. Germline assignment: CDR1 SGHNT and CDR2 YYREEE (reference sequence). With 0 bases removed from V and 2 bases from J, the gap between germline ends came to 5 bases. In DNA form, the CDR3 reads TGTGCCAGCAGCTTGGCAGGCAACACCGGGGAGCTGTTTTTT. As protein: CASSLAGNTGELFF.

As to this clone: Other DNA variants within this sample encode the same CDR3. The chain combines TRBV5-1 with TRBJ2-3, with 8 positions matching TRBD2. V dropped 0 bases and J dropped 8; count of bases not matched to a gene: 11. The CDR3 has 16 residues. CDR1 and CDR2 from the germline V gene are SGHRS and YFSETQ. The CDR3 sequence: CASSLVRGGLQATQYF. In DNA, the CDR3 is TGCGCCAGCAGCTTGGTTCGGGGGGGCCTGCAGGCTACGCAGTATTTT.

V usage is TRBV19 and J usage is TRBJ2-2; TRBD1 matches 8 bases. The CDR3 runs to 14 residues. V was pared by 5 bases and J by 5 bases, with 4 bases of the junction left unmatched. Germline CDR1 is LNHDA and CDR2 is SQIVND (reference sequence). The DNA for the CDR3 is TGTGCCAGTAGTTGGCAGGGGGCGACCGGGGAGCTGTTTTTT. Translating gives CASSWQGATGELFF.

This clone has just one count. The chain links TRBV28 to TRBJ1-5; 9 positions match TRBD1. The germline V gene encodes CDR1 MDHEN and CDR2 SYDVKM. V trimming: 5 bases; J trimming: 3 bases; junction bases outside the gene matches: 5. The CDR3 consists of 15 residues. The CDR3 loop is CASSPGTGNNQPQHF. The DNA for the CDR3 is TGTGCCAGCAGTCCCGGGACAGGGAACAATCAGCCCCAGCATTTT.

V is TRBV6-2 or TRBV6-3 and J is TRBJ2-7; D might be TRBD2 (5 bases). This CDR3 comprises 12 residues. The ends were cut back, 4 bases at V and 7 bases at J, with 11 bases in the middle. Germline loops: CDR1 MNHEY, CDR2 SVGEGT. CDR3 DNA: TGTGCCAGCAGTTCTCGGGATCAGGAGCAGTACTTC. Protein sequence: CASSSRDQEQYF.

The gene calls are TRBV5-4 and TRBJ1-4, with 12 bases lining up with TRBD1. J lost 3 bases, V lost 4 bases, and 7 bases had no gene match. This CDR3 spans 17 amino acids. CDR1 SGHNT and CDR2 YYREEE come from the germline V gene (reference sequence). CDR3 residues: CASSPPGQGASNEKLFF. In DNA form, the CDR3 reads TGTGCCAGCAGCCCACCGGGACAGGGGGCTTCTAATGAAAAACTGTTTTTT.

The CDR3: CASYSTTRDTEAFF. Written as DNA, the CDR3 is TGTGCCAGCTACTCAACTACGAGGGACACTGAAGCTTTCTTT. The J gene is TRBJ1-1, the V gene TRBV7-9; D unclear. This CDR3 is built from 14 residues. Germline V lookup: CDR1 SEHNR, CDR2 FQNEAQ (reference sequence). V lost 8 bases and J lost 3, with 16 bases in between.

The CDR3 reads CASSLGYNEQFF. The DNA for the CDR3 is TGTGCCAGCAGCTTGGGCTACAATGAGCAGTTCTTC. The chain joins TRBV11-3 to TRBJ2-1; no clear D gene. Germline-derived CDR1 and CDR2 are SGHNT and YENEEA. The CDR3 spans 12 residues. V lost 3 bases and J lost 3, with 3 bases in between.

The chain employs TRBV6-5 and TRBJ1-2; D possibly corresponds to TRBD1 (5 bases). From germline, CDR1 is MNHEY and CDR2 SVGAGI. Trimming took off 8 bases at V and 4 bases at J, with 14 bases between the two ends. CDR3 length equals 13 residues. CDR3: CASRVTDTYGYTF. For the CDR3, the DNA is TGTGCCAGCCGAGTTACGGACACCTATGGCTACACCTTC.

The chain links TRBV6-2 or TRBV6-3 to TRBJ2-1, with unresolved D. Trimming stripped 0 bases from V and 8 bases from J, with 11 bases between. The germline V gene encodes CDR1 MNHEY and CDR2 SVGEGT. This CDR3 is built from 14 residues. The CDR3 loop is CASSYSLDVDEQFF. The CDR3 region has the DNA TGTGCCAGCAGTTACTCGCTAGACGTGGATGAGCAGTTCTTC.